The TCR beta chain under discussion was sequenced for a study of CD8+CD57+ T cells in acquired aplastic anemia. Points from the study as a whole: Any difference that existed in CD8+ Simpson's diversity between patients and controls was not significant. Common to patients and controls were roughly 30 CD8+ CDR3 sequences.

This clonotype was recorded many times. Antigen specificity is unknown. CDR1 and CDR2 from the germline V gene are MNHNS and SASEGT. J lost 4 bases, V lost 2 bases, and 7 bases had no gene match. The CDR3 contains 15 residues. Genomic DNA provided the template from which TCR beta VDJ and CDR3 profiles were obtained. TCRdb passed the reads through MiXCR, listing each CDR3 protein once. This sample has 150,000 to 200,000 distinct CDR3 sequences, with roughly half found just once. For sequencing, patients were chosen who had shown expansion of CD8+CD57+ cells by flow cytometry. Blood was sampled before the patients had received any therapy.

The chain couples TRBV6-1 to TRBJ2-7; 8 bases align to TRBD1. The sample consisted of sorted CD4+, CD8+, or CD8+CD57+ T cells (not recorded which) from PBMCs. The sequence was obtained from a human donor with aplastic anemia. The chain's CDR3 is CASSEIAGGRYEQYF. CDR3 sequence (DNA): TGTGCCAGCAGTGAAATAGCAGGGGGCAGGTACGAGCAGTACTTC.